The entry below describes one TCR beta chain. What antigen it recognizes has not been identified. Per-base qualities were not stored, and no clone one base away is much larger. These data originate in a study of blood T cell repertoires in COVID-19 (TCRdb year 2020). About the investigation overall: Samples covering the acute and convalescent phases of COVID-19 were provided by collaborators in the United States, Italy and Spain. The prospective study material was composed of cDNA or gDNA derived from T cells, B-cell-depleted T cells, or PBMCs. The dataset comprised deeply sampled blood TCRbeta repertoires from subjects exposed to, actively infected with, or recovered from COVID-19. A freely available public database, intended as a resource for researchers studying the immune response to SARS-CoV-2, is where the repertoires were released. The samples were drawn from the first 160 participants of the ongoing ImmuneRACE study and from some 1,300 subjects provided by 6 global collaborators. The sample metadata nearly always contained a de-identified subject ID, COVID-19 status, age in years and sex. HLA class I and class II types, where available, came from metadata supplied by the sample provider rather than from assay-based typing. Summary of the overall study and its limitations: Clinical and demographic metadata were provided uncurated, with the amount varying by source and participant.

TCRbeta CDR3 regions were amplified from genomic DNA using the immunoSEQ Assay, a bias-controlled multiplex PCR. Processing in the source paper ran as follows. The number of nucleated cells in each sample was estimated by amplification of reference gene primers within the assay. To quantify the absolute abundance of each unique TCRbeta CDR3 rearrangement, sequence reads were collapsed and filtered. Productive Simpson clonality was computed per sample as the square root of Simpson's diversity index over productive rearrangements. TCRdb took this table from immuneACCESS and kept in-frame rearrangements with V and J called. Such tables lack part of the clones; where checked against another copy, unresolved V genes explain under half of the gap, and the rest is unexplained. V and J calls plus clone size are reproduced from that table; the DNA served to infer D and trimming. Counted in this sample were 400,000 to 450,000 clones; roughly 88% of them appeared once. 1.4% of the sample rests with the top ten.

Whole blood was collected in K2EDTA tubes by collaborating institutions according to the institutions' own protocols. For TCRbeta analysis, collaborators shipped samples in one of three forms: frozen whole blood, isolated PBMCs, or DNA extracted from either of those sample types. Trimming takes 7 bases off V and 4 bases off J; junction bases not matched to a gene: 12. The CDR3 contains 16 residues, cysteine and phenylalanine counted. Only the CDR3 region is kept as DNA, spanning 48 bases read in frame from base 1. Sequences SNHLY (CDR1) and FYNNEI (CDR2) are obtained from the germline V gene. The TCR originated in a woman between 25 and 40 years old with active or convalescent COVID-19. The sequence is built from TRBV2 and TRBJ2-1; 8 of the junction bases match TRBD2. Sequencing was carried out using peripheral blood. The DNA is as follows: TGTGCCAGCACCAAAAATTGGGCTAGCGGGTACAATGAGCAGTTCTTC. This encodes CASTKNWASGYNEQFF.